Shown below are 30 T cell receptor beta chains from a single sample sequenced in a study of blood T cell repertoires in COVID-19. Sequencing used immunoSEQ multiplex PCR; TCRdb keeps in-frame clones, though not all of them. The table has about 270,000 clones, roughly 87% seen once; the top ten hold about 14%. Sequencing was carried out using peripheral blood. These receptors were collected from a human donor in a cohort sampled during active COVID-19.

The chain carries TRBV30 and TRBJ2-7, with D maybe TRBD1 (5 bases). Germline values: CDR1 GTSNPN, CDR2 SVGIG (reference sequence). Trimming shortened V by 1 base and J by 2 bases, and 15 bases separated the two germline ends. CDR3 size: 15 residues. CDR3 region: CAWSARIVGAYEQYF. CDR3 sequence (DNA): TGTGCCTGGAGTGCCCGGATTGTAGGGGCCTACGAGCAGTACTTC.

For the CDR3, the DNA is TGTGCCAGCAGTACGACCGGGACAGGGGCTGAAGCTTTCTTT. It codes for CASSTTGTGAEAFF. The V call is TRBV28, the J call TRBJ1-1; 10 nucleotides match TRBD1. V trimming: 5 bases; J trimming: 6 bases; junction bases outside the gene matches: 6. This CDR3 has 14 residues. The germline gives CDR1 MDHEN, CDR2 SYDVKM.

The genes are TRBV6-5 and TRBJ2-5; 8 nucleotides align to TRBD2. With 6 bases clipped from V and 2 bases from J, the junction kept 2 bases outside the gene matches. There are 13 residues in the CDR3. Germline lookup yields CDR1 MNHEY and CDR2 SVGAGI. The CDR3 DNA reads TGTGCCAGCAGACCTAGCGGGCAAGAGACCCAGTACTTC. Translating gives CASRPSGQETQYF.

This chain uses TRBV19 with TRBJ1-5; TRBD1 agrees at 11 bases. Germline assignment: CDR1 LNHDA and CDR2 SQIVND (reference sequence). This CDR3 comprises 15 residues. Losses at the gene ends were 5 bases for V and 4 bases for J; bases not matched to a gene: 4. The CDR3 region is CASSLGQGGNQPQHF. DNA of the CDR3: TGTGCCAGTAGTTTGGGACAGGGGGGAAATCAGCCCCAGCATTTT.

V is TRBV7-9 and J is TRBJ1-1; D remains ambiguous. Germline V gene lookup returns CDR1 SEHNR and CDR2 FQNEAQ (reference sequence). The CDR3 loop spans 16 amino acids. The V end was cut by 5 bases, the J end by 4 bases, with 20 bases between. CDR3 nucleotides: TGTGCCAGCAGCGAAACGGGGATGTGGGTCGGCACTGAAGCTTTCTTT. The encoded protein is CASSETGMWVGTEAFF.

This CDR3 reads CASRNTVRDTQYF. The CDR3 coding sequence is TGTGCCAGTAGGAACACGGTGCGGGATACGCAGTATTTT. This rearrangement joins TRBV6-5 to TRBJ2-3; D unclear. The CDR3 is 13 amino acids. V was clipped by 9 bases and J by 6 bases, with 16 bases between them. From germline, CDR1 is MNHEY and CDR2 SVGAGI.

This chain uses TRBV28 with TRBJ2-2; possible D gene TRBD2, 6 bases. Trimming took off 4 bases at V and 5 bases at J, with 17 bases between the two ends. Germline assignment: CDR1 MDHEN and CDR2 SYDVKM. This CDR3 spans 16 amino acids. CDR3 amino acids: CASSSGSDRGTGELFF. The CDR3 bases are TGTGCCAGCAGTTCCGGGAGCGATCGGGGAACCGGGGAGCTGTTTTTT. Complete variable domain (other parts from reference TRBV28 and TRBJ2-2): DVKVTQSSRYLVKRTGEKVFLECVQDMDHENMFWYRQDPGLGLRLIYFSYDVKMKEKGDIPEGYSVSREKKERFSLILESASTNQTSMYLCASSSGSDRGTGELFFGEGSRLTVL.

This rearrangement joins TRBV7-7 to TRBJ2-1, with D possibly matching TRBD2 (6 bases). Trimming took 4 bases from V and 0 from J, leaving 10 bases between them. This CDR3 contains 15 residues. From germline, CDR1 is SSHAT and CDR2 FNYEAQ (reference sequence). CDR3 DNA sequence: TGTGCCAGCAGCTCGTTAGCGGCCTCCTACAATGAGCAGTTCTTC. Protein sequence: CASSSLAASYNEQFF.

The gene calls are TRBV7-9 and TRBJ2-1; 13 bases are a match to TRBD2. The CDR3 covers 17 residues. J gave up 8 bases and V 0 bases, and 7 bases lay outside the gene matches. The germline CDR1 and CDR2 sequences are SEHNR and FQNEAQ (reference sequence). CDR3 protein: CASSLAGTSGIQDEQFF. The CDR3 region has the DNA TGTGCCAGCAGCTTAGCGGGGACTAGCGGGATACAAGATGAGCAGTTCTTC.

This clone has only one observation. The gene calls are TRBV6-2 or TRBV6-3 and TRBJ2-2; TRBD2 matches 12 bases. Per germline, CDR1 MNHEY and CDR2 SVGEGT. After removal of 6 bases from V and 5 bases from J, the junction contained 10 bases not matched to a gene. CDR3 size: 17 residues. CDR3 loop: CASSLPLTSGRTGELFF. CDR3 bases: TGTGCCAGCAGCCTTCCCTTGACTAGCGGGAGAACCGGGGAGCTGTTTTTT.

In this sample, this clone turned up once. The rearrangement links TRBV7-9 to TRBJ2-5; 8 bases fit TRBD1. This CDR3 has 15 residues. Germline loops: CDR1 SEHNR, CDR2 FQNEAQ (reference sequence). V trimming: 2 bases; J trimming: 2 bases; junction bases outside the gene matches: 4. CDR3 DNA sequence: TGTGCCAGCAGCTTAACGGGACAGGTACAAGAGACCCAGTACTTC. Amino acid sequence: CASSLTGQVQETQYF. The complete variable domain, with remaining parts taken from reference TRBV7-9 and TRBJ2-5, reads DTGVSQNPRHKITKRGQNVTFRCDPISEHNRLYWYRQTLGQGPEFLTYFQNEAQLEKSRLLSDRFSAERPKGSFSTLEIQRTEQGDSAMYLCASSLTGQVQETQYFGPGTRLLVL.

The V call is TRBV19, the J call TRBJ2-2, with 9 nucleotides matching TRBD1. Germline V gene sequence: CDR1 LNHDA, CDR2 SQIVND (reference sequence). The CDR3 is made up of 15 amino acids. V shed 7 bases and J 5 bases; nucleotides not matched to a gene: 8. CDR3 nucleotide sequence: TGTGCCAGTATAGTGACAGGGGGTGGAACCGGGGAGCTGTTTTTT. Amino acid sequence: CASIVTGGGTGELFF.

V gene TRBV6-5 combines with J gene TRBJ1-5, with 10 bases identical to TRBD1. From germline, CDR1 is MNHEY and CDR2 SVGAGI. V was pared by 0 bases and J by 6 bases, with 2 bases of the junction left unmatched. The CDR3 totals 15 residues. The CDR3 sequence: CASSYSGDRGQPQHF. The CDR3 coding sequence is TGTGCCAGCAGTTACTCGGGGGACAGGGGTCAGCCCCAGCATTTT.

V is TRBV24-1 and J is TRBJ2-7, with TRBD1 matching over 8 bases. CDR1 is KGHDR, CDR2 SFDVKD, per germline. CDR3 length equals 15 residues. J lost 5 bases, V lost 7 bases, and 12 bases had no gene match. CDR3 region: CATSAVTGGGDEQYF. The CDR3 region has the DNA TGTGCCACCAGCGCAGTTACAGGGGGAGGCGACGAGCAGTACTTC.

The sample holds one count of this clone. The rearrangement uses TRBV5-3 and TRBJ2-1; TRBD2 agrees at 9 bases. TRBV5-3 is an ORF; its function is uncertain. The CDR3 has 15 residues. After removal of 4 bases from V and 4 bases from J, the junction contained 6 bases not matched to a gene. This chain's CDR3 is CARSRRLAEYNEQFF. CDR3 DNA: TGTGCCAGAAGCCGAAGACTAGCGGAATACAATGAGCAGTTCTTC.

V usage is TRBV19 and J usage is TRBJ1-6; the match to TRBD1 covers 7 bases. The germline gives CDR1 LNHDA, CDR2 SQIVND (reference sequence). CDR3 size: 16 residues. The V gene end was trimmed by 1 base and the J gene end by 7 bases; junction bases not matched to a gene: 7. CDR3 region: CASSIVATGLNSPLHF. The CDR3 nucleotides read TGTGCCAGTAGTATAGTCGCGACAGGGTTGAATTCACCCCTCCACTTT.

For the CDR3, the DNA is TGCGCCAGTACCGGGACTAGCGGGAGTAGGCCTCTCTACAATGAGCAGTTCTTC. Protein sequence: CASTGTSGSRPLYNEQFF. The V call is TRBV5-1, the J call TRBJ2-1; TRBD2 aligns across 14 bases. The V segment lost 8 bases and the J segment 3 bases; nucleotides outside the gene matches: 13. CDR3 length: 18 residues. In germline, CDR1 is SGHRS, CDR2 YFSETQ.

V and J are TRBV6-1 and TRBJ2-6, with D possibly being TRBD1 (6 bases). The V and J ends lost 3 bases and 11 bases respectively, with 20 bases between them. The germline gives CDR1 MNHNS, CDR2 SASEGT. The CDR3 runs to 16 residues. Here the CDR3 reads CASSEQGGGRGHVLTF. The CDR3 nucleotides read TGTGCCAGCAGTGAGCAGGGTGGGGGCCGAGGACACGTCCTGACTTTC.

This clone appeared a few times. Here the CDR3 reads CASSLVGPGYNEQFF. The CDR3 region has the DNA TGTGCCAGCAGCTTAGTAGGTCCAGGTTACAATGAGCAGTTCTTC. V usage is TRBV7-6 and J usage is TRBJ2-1, with D unclear. The germline V gene has CDR1 SGHVS and CDR2 FNYEAQ. The CDR3 runs to 15 residues. V was clipped by 1 base and J by 4 bases, with 11 bases between them.

Here the CDR3 DNA reads TGCGCCAGCAGCCGAACTAGCGGGGAGATCGGGGCCGGGGAGCTGTTTTTT. Translating it yields CASSRTSGEIGAGELFF. This chain joins TRBV4-3 and TRBJ2-2; 10 nucleotides line up with TRBD2. The V gene's germline CDR1 is LGHNA and CDR2 YSLEER. Trimming at V came to 4 bases and at J to 6 bases, leaving 11 bases not matched to a gene. There are 17 residues in the CDR3.

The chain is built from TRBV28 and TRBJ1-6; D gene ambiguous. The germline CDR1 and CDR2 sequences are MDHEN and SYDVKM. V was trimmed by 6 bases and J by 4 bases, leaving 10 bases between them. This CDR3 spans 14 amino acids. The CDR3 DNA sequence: TGTGCCAGCAGAACTGGTCCTTATAATTCACCCCTCCACTTT. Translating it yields CASRTGPYNSPLHF.

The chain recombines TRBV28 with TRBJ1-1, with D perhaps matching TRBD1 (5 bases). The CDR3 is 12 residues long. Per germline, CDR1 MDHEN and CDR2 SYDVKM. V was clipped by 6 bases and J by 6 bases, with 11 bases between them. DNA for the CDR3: TGTGCCAGCAGGCTGGGGGGGGCTGAAGCTTTCTTT. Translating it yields CASRLGGAEAFF.

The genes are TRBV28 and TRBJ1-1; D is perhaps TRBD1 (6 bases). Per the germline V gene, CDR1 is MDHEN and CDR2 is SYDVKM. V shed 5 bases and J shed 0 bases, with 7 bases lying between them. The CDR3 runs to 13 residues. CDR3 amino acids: CASSTGMNTEAFF. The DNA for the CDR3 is TGTGCCAGCAGTACAGGGATGAACACTGAAGCTTTCTTT.

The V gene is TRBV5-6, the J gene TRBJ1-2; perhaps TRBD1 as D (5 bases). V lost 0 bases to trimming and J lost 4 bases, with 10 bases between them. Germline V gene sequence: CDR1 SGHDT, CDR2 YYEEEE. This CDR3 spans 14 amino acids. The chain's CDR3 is CASSLGQLLYGYTF. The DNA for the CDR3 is TGTGCCAGCAGCTTGGGACAGCTTCTCTATGGCTACACCTTC.

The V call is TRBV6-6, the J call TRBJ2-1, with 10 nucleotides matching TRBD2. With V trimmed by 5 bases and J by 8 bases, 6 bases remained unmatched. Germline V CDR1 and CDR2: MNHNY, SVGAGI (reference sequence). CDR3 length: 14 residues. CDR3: CASSRSGRADEQFF. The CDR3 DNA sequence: TGTGCCAGCAGTCGAAGCGGGAGGGCCGATGAGCAGTTCTTC.

The CDR3 coding sequence is TGTGCCAGCTCACCGACAGGCGAGTATGGCTACACCTTC. Amino acids: CASSPTGEYGYTF. This sequence joins TRBV18 and TRBJ1-2, with a possible D match to TRBD1 (6 bases). The germline gives CDR1 KGHSH, CDR2 LQKENI. The CDR3 is made up of 13 amino acids. V lost 3 bases, J lost 5 bases, and 10 bases lay in between.

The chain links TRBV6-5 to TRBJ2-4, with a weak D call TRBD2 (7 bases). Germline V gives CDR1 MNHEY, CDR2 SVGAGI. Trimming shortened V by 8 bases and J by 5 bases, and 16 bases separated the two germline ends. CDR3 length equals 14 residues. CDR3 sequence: CASRWGGDQNIQYF. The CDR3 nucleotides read TGTGCCAGCCGATGGGGGGGCGATCAAAACATTCAGTACTTC.

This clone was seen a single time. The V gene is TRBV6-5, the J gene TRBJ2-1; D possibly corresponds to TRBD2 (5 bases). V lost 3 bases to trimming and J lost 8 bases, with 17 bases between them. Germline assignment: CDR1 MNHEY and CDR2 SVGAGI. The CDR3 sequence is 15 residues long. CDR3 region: CASSYSSGAVDEQFF. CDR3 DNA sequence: TGTGCCAGCAGTTATAGCAGCGGCGCGGTAGATGAGCAGTTCTTC.

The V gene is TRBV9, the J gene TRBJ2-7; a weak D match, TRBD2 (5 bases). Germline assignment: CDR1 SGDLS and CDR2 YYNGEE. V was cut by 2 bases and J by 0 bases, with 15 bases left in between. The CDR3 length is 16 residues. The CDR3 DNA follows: TGTGCCAGCAGCGTGAGTGGCGGAGGCGCCTCCTACGAGCAGTACTTC. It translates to CASSVSGGGASYEQYF. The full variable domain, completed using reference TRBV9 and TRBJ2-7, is DSGVTQTPKHLITATGQRVTLRCSPRSGDLSVYWYQQSLDQGLQFLIQYYNGEERAKGNILERFSAQQFPDLHSELNLSSLELGDSALYFCASSVSGGGASYEQYFGPGTRLTVT.

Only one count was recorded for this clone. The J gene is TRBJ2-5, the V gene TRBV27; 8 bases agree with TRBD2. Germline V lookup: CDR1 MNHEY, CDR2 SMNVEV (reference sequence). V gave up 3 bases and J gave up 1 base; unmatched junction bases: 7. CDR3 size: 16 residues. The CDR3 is CASSFWGSGTQETQYF. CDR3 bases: TGTGCCAGCAGTTTCTGGGGTAGCGGGACCCAAGAGACCCAGTACTTC.